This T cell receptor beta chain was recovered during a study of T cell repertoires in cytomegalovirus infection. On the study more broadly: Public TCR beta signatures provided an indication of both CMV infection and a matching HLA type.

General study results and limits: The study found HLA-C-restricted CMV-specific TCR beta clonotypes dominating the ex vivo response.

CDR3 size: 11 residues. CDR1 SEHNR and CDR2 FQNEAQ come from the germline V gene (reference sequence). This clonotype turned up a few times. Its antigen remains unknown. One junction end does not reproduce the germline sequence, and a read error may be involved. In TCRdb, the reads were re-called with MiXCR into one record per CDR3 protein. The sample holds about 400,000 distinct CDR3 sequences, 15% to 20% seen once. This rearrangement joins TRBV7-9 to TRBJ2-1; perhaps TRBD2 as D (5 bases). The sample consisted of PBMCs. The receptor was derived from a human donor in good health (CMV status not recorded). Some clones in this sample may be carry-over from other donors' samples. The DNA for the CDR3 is TGTGCCAGCAGCTTTGCAGGACTCGAGATCTTC. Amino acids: CASSFAGLEIF. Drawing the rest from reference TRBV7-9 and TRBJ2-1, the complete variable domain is DTGVSQNPRHKITKRGQNVTFRCDPISEHNRLYWYRQTLGQGPEFLTYFQNEAQLEKSRLLSDRFSAERPKGSFSTLEIQRTEQGDSAMYLCASSFAGLEIFGPGTRLTVL.